The clone carrying this T cell receptor (beta chain) showed up just a few times. TCRdb ran MiXCR on the RT-PCR reads and lists one entry per CDR3 protein. The sample holds 400,000 to 650,000 distinct CDR3 sequences, approximately 6.9% seen once. The source of the sample is a study of response to subunit inactivated influenza vaccine. CDR3 length: 14 amino acids. CDR1 and CDR2 from the germline V gene are MNHGY and SVAAGI. With V trimmed by 6 bases and J by 10 bases, 11 bases remained unmatched. The sequencing used PBMCs from blood, collected approximately 25 months after vaccination. J is TRBJ2-1 and V is TRBV6-9; 8 bases are a match to TRBD2. This clonotype was obtained from a man between 50 and 70 years old who received an inactivated influenza vaccine. In nucleotides, the CDR3 is TGTGCCAGCAGGCCGGGACTAGTATTGAGGGAGCAGTTCTTC. Its translation: CASRPGLVLREQFF.